One and the same sample provided the 10 T cell receptor beta chains below, sequenced in a study of blood T cells in healthy people across ages (dated by TCRdb to the mid-2010s). The library relied on 5' RACE. Sequencing instrument: Illumina HiSeq 2500. The second PCR ran for about 6 to 12 cycles and used a J-beta primer mix along with a sample-barcoded 5' primer. TCRdb applied fastp at Q25 and MiXCR to the public reads, then kept only in-frame beta chains. Each entry merges the rows of one CDR3 protein and shows their most common DNA and genes. Across this sample there are some 690,000 distinct CDR3 sequences, with 22% seen only once. Together, the top ten hold around 21% of the sample. Sequenced input: blood. The source is a man between 65 and 85 years old in good health.

This clonotype came up a few times. The chain's CDR3 is CAISDRGLAGKETQYF. CDR3 bases: TGTGCCATCAGTGACAGGGGCCTAGCGGGGAAAGAGACCCAGTACTTC. The chain employs TRBV10-3 and TRBJ2-5; 9 positions agree with TRBD2. The CDR3 is 16 amino acids. Germline trimming cut 3 bases from V and 3 bases from J; bases unmatched to any gene: 8. The germline CDR1 and CDR2 sequences are ENHRY and SYGVKD.

This clonotype was seen only a few times. The V gene is TRBV20-1, the J gene TRBJ2-3, with D maybe TRBD2 (5 bases). Germline CDR1 reads DFQATT; CDR2 reads SNEGSKA (reference sequence). This CDR3 is built from 15 residues. V lost 4 bases, J lost 0 bases, and 14 bases lay in between. This CDR3 reads CSAIYGERSTDTQYF. The CDR3 DNA reads TGCAGTGCTATCTACGGGGAGCGGAGCACAGATACGCAGTATTTT.

This clonotype was observed a handful of times. The chain is built from TRBV7-8 and TRBJ1-4, with D possibly matching TRBD1 (5 bases). Trimming stripped 0 bases from V and 1 base from J, with 9 bases between. CDR1 is SGHVS and CDR2 is FQNEAQ in the germline V gene. The CDR3 has 16 residues. The CDR3 reads CASSLAAGQTNEKLFF. The CDR3 nucleotides read TGTGCCAGCAGCTTAGCGGCGGGGCAAACTAATGAAAAACTGTTTTTT.

This clonotype came up a few times. V gene TRBV3-1 combines with J gene TRBJ2-1; 10 nucleotides agree with TRBD2. This CDR3 is 16 amino acids long. CDR1 and CDR2 from the germline V gene are LGHDT and YNNKEL (reference sequence). V shed 7 bases, J shed 0 bases, and the junction held 6 bases outside the gene matches. CDR3 sequence (DNA): TGTGCCAGCATCCCTGCTAGCGGGAGCTCCTACAATGAGCAGTTCTTC. Protein product: CASIPASGSSYNEQFF.

This clonotype was counted only a few times. This rearrangement joins TRBV25-1 to TRBJ2-3; D perhaps matches TRBD2 (6 bases). The CDR3 consists of 15 residues. Germline CDR1 is MGHDK and CDR2 is SYGVNS. Trimming removed 4 bases from V and 2 bases from J, with 13 bases in between. CDR3: CASSVLGGPTDTQYF. The DNA of the CDR3 is TGTGCCAGCAGTGTTTTGGGGGGTCCCACAGATACGCAGTATTTT.

A single count supports this clonotype. The chain carries TRBV19 and TRBJ2-3, with 8 positions matching TRBD2. This CDR3 region has 14 residues. V shed 7 bases, J shed 4 bases, and the junction held 7 bases outside the gene matches. Looked up from germline, CDR1 is LNHDA and CDR2 is SQIVND (reference sequence). The CDR3 here is CASTGVAGPDTQYF. In nucleotides, the CDR3 is TGTGCCAGTACAGGGGTAGCGGGGCCAGATACGCAGTATTTT.

CDR3 DNA sequence: TGCGCCAGCAGCTTACCGGGACAGCCCTACGAGCAGTACTTC. Translated, it gives CASSLPGQPYEQYF. The rearrangement uses TRBV5-1 and TRBJ2-5, with TRBD1 matching 7 bases. The end of the DNA aligns better with TRBJ2-7, so the J call may be wrong. CDR3 size: 14 residues. CDR1 and CDR2 (germline): SGHRS, YFSETQ.

This sequence joins TRBV3-1 and TRBJ1-5, with D unresolved. Germline loops: CDR1 LGHDT, CDR2 YNNKEL (reference sequence). The length of the CDR3 is 13 residues. Trimming took off 3 bases at V and 7 bases at J, with 10 bases between the two ends. The CDR3 region is CASSQGTFQPQHF. CDR3 coding DNA: TGTGCCAGCAGCCAGGGAACATTCCAGCCCCAGCATTTT.

This rearrangement joins TRBV5-1 to TRBJ2-5; 8 positions agree with TRBD2. The CDR3 totals 15 residues. V dropped 4 bases and J dropped 0; count of bases not matched to a gene: 5. Germline V gene data show CDR1 as SGHRS and CDR2 as YFSETQ. The CDR3 sequence: CASSALLADQETQYF. The CDR3 DNA follows: TGCGCCAGCAGCGCCCTACTAGCGGACCAAGAGACCCAGTACTTC.

The chain employs TRBV7-3 and TRBJ2-4; D tentatively reads TRBD1 or TRBD2 (5 bases each). The CDR3 covers 14 residues. Germline V gives CDR1 SGHTA, CDR2 FQGTGA. V was clipped by 2 bases and J by 7 bases, with 12 bases between them. The CDR3 sequence: CASSLGGSSNIQYF. CDR3 bases: TGTGCCAGCAGCTTAGGGGGTTCCTCGAACATTCAGTACTTC.